What follows are 8 T cell receptor beta chains derived from one specimen sequenced in a study of T cell responses to AZD1222 COVID-19 vaccine. TCRdb's table, derived via immunoSEQ multiplex PCR, lists solely in-frame clones and lacks some. The sample has tens of thousands of clones, 85% to 90% seen once. The sequencing here drew on peripheral blood, taken on day 0 of AZD1222 vaccination. The receptors here all came from an adult in good health.

The chain recombines TRBV5-4 with TRBJ2-5; 9 bases match TRBD2. The CDR3 is 15 residues long. CDR1 is SGHNT, CDR2 YYREEE, per germline (reference sequence). The V gene end was trimmed by 1 base and the J gene end by 2 bases; junction bases not matched to a gene: 3. CDR3 region: CASSLRLAAQETQYF. In DNA form, the CDR3 reads TGTGCCAGCAGCTTGAGACTAGCGGCTCAAGAGACCCAGTACTTC.

The genes are TRBV9 and TRBJ1-2; D is uncertain. V lost 4 bases to trimming and J lost 5 bases, with 21 bases between them. The germline CDR1 and CDR2 sequences are SGDLS and YYNGEE. CDR3 length: 16 residues. This CDR3 reads CASSPPLQWPWYGYTF. Here the CDR3 DNA reads TGTGCCAGCAGCCCCCCTTTACAGTGGCCTTGGTATGGCTACACCTTC.

V gene TRBV5-1 combines with J gene TRBJ2-1, with 8 bases that match TRBD2. Germline loops: CDR1 SGHRS, CDR2 YFSETQ. The trim removed 8 bases at V and 7 bases at J, leaving 14 bases unmatched. The CDR3 spans 15 residues. The CDR3 DNA is TGCGCCAGTTCTTGGGGGGGACTAGGGATGAATGAGCAGTTCTTC. It codes for CASSWGGLGMNEQFF. Filled out from reference TRBV5-1 and TRBJ2-1, the complete variable domain reads KAGVTQTPRYLIKTRGQQVTLSCSPISGHRSVSWYQQTPGQGLQFLFEYFSETQRNKGNFPGRFSGRQFSNSRSEMNVSTLELGDSALYLCASSWGGLGMNEQFFGPGTRLTVL.

This clone was detected only once. The V gene is TRBV5-5, the J gene TRBJ1-2; 7 bases match TRBD1. This CDR3 comprises 14 residues. V lost 4 bases to trimming and J lost 4 bases; unmatched junction nucleotides: 7. Per the germline V gene, CDR1 is SGHKS and CDR2 is YYEKEE (reference sequence). CDR3 protein: CASSLGTASYGYTF. DNA for the CDR3: TGTGCCAGCAGCCTGGGGACAGCGAGCTATGGCTACACCTTC.

This rearrangement joins TRBV18 to TRBJ1-2, with TRBD1 as a possible D gene (5 bases). Germline assignment: CDR1 KGHSH and CDR2 LQKENI. The CDR3 covers 14 residues. The V and J ends lost 3 bases and 1 base respectively, with 9 bases between them. This CDR3 reads CASSPGGSNYGYTF. CDR3 bases: TGTGCCAGCTCACCGGGGGGAAGTAACTATGGCTACACCTTC. Full variable domain (missing parts from reference TRBV18 and TRBJ1-2): NAGVMQNPRHLVRRRGQEARLRCSPMKGHSHVYWYRQLPEEGLKFMVYLQKENIIDESGMPKERFSAEFPKEGPSILRIQQVVRGDSAAYFCASSPGGSNYGYTFGSGTRLTVV.

V and J are TRBV5-1 and TRBJ1-4, with 9 bases matching TRBD1. CDR1 is SGHRS, CDR2 YFSETQ, per germline. J gave up 5 bases and V 5 bases, and 7 bases lay outside the gene matches. This CDR3 has 15 amino acids. CDR3 bases: TGCGCCAGCAGTTTAACCGGGACAGGGAATGAAAAACTGTTTTTT. Its translation is CASSLTGTGNEKLFF.

The rearrangement uses TRBV7-9 and TRBJ1-1; D is uncertain. V was trimmed by 4 bases and J by 2 bases, leaving 14 bases between them. Germline V gene sequence: CDR1 SEHNR, CDR2 FQNEAQ (reference sequence). The CDR3 extends over 15 amino acids. DNA for the CDR3: TGTGCCAGCAGCTCCCGGGCCGGGGTTAACACTGAAGCTTTCTTT. Translating it yields CASSSRAGVNTEAFF.

This chain links TRBV6-1 with TRBJ1-1, with D uncertain. CDR1 and CDR2 (germline): MNHNS, SASEGT. This CDR3 spans 17 amino acids. Trimming cost V 4 bases and J 5 bases, with 23 bases left between them. CDR3 DNA sequence: TGTGCCAGCAGTGTCTTCCGAGTCGAGAAACGGAGGACTGAAGCTTTCTTT. Its protein product is CASSVFRVEKRRTEAFF.